These 18 T cell receptor beta chains were all obtained from the same sample, sequenced in a study of blood T cell repertoires in COVID-19. Sequencing was performed with immunoSEQ multiplex PCR; in TCRdb, only in-frame clones are kept and a portion is missing. The sample consists of 150,000 to 180,000 clones, around 80% of them appearing once. The sample taken for sequencing was peripheral blood. These receptors all come from a woman aged 45-65 years with acute or convalescent COVID-19.

The chain is built from TRBV27 and TRBJ1-1; D is unclear. Germline CDR1 reads MNHEY; CDR2 reads SMNVEV (reference sequence). The length of the CDR3 is 15 residues. The germline V and J ends were trimmed by 3 bases and 7 bases, with 18 bases remaining between them. Written as DNA, the CDR3 is TGTGCCAGCAGTTTGAAGGCGGCGGGTGCCCGTGAAGCTTTCTTT. Encoded protein: CASSLKAAGAREAFF.

This chain connects TRBV28 to TRBJ2-1, with TRBD2 matching 11 bases. Germline V gene lookup returns CDR1 MDHEN and CDR2 SYDVKM. J lost 4 bases, V lost 6 bases, and 5 bases had no gene match. The CDR3 has 15 amino acids. The CDR3, as DNA: TGTGCCAGCAGCTTCCGACTAGCGGGATACAATGAGCAGTTCTTC. Encoded protein: CASSFRLAGYNEQFF.

This sequence joins TRBV5-1 and TRBJ2-7; D is perhaps TRBD1 (8 bases). V was trimmed by 4 bases and J by 6 bases, leaving 17 bases between them. The CDR3 has 14 amino acids. CDR1 SGHRS and CDR2 YFSETQ come from the germline V gene. The CDR3 region has the DNA TGCGCCAGCAGCCTAGCGGACAGGGTGGGCGAGCAGTACTTC. Amino acid sequence: CASSLADRVGEQYF.

CDR3 DNA: TGTGCCAGTAGAGAAAGCCGGGACAGGGAAGCTTTCTTT. Amino acid sequence: CASRESRDREAFF. V and J are TRBV19 and TRBJ1-1, with TRBD1 matching over 8 bases. With 6 bases clipped from V and 8 bases from J, the junction kept 8 bases outside the gene matches. CDR1 is LNHDA, CDR2 SQIVND, per germline (reference sequence). The CDR3 is 13 residues long.

The sample holds one count of this clone. The rearrangement joins TRBV12-3 or TRBV12-4 to TRBJ1-2, with no clear D. With 3 bases removed from V and 2 bases from J, the gap between germline ends came to 7 bases. The CDR3 has 13 amino acids. The DNA of the CDR3 is TGTGCCAGCAGTTTGGCTTCGAACTATGGCTACACCTTC. Encoded protein: CASSLASNYGYTF.

The chain couples TRBV18 to TRBJ2-4, with TRBD1 matching over 7 bases. CDR1 is KGHSH, CDR2 LQKENI, per germline. The CDR3 loop spans 15 amino acids. Trimming cost V 3 bases and J 4 bases; bases outside gene matches: 6. DNA for the CDR3: TGTGCCAGCTCACCCCCCGGGACAGCTAAAAACATTCAGTACTTC. This sequence encodes CASSPPGTAKNIQYF.

J is TRBJ2-2 and V is TRBV7-3; D is perhaps TRBD2 (6 bases). This CDR3 is 14 amino acids long. Per the germline V gene, CDR1 is SGHTA and CDR2 is FQGTGA. Deletions cut 7 bases from V and 4 bases from J, with 13 bases between. CDR3 sequence reads: CASTGGAITGELFF. The CDR3 coding sequence is TGTGCCAGCACTGGAGGGGCCATCACCGGGGAGCTGTTTTTT.

This clone was seen just once. J is TRBJ2-2 and V is TRBV19, with 11 bases lining up with TRBD2. This CDR3 is 15 amino acids long. CDR1 LNHDA and CDR2 SQIVND come from the germline V gene (reference sequence). Trimming took 6 bases from V and 6 from J; bases not matched to a gene: 6. The CDR3, as DNA: TGTGCCAGTAGCCTACTAGCGGGAGAGGCCGGGGAGCTGTTTTTT. Translating gives CASSLLAGEAGELFF.

The V and J genes are TRBV4-2 and TRBJ2-3; 10 nucleotides align to TRBD2. Germline V gives CDR1 LGHNA, CDR2 YNFKEQ. The CDR3 runs 19 residues. J was trimmed by 0 bases and V by 4 bases; bases with no gene match: 13. CDR3 bases: TGTGCCAGCAGCCCGGTTGTAGAAAGCGGGGGGGTTAGCACAGATACGCAGTATTTT. Its translation is CASSPVVESGGVSTDTQYF.

The chain carries TRBV7-6 and TRBJ1-3; 7 bases line up with TRBD1. The CDR3 loop spans 15 amino acids. The trim removed 5 bases at V and 2 bases at J, leaving 6 bases unmatched. Germline CDR1 and CDR2: SGHVS and FNYEAQ. CDR3 nucleotide sequence: TGTGCCAGCAGCCCACAGGGGCAGGCTGGAAACACCATATATTTT. It codes for CASSPQGQAGNTIYF.

The genes are TRBV12-3 or TRBV12-4 and TRBJ2-7; D unresolved. This CDR3 has 12 residues. V gave up 5 bases and J gave up 6 bases, with 11 bases separating them. CDR3 in amino acids: CASSQTVSEQYF. CDR3 in DNA: TGTGCCAGCAGTCAGACTGTCTCCGAGCAGTACTTC.

The chain employs TRBV3-1 (or the pseudogene TRBV3-2) and TRBJ2-1; 11 bases agree with TRBD2. The CDR3 is 16 residues long. The V and J ends lost 1 base and 6 bases, in that order; junction bases with no gene match: 5. Germline-derived CDR1 and CDR2 are LGHDT and YNNKEL (reference sequence). The DNA of the CDR3 is TGTGCCAGCAGCCAAGGTACTAGCGGGAGTTCCAATGAGCAGTTCTTC. The encoded protein is CASSQGTSGSSNEQFF.

CDR3 region: CASRGDRPSTDTQYF. The DNA for the CDR3 is TGTGCCAGCAGAGGGGACAGGCCTAGCACAGATACGCAGTATTTT. The rearrangement uses TRBV6-5 and TRBJ2-3; 8 positions agree with TRBD1. The CDR3 has 15 amino acids. The germline gives CDR1 MNHEY, CDR2 SVGAGI. V gave up 6 bases and J gave up 0 bases; unmatched junction bases: 5.

V and J are TRBV27 and TRBJ2-7; the match to TRBD1 covers 10 bases. The J segment lost 5 bases and the V segment lost 6 bases, leaving 7 bases of the junction unmatched. The germline V gene encodes CDR1 MNHEY and CDR2 SMNVEV (reference sequence). This CDR3 spans 14 amino acids. The CDR3 DNA follows: TGTGCCAGCAGAACCCGGGACAGGGGCAACGAGCAGTACTTC. Protein product: CASRTRDRGNEQYF.

This clone was detected a few times. The V gene is TRBV29-1, the J gene TRBJ2-7, with 7 bases matching TRBD1. This CDR3 has 13 residues. V shed 6 bases, J shed 3 bases, and the junction held 8 bases outside the gene matches. Germline lookup yields CDR1 SQVTM and CDR2 ANQGSEA. Written as DNA, the CDR3 is TGCAGCGTGGGACAGTTCGGGGTCTACGAGCAGTACTTC. Translated, it gives CSVGQFGVYEQYF.

The sample holds one count of this clone. V gene TRBV9 combines with J gene TRBJ1-1; 7 bases fit TRBD1. CDR3 length: 20 residues. Germline V gene sequence: CDR1 SGDLS, CDR2 YYNGEE. Trimming removed 4 bases from V and 7 bases from J; junction bases left unmatched: 28. Here the CDR3 reads CASSPTVTGRIGGLTNEAFF. CDR3 DNA: TGTGCCAGCAGCCCAACAGTGACAGGGAGAATTGGCGGACTAACAAATGAAGCTTTCTTT.

The chain employs TRBV2 and TRBJ1-2; possibly TRBD1 for D (6 bases). The CDR3 loop spans 13 amino acids. Germline V gene lookup returns CDR1 SNHLY and CDR2 FYNNEI. V was cut by 7 bases and J by 4 bases, with 13 bases left in between. The CDR3 sequence is CASTNRAAYGYTF. CDR3 sequence (DNA): TGTGCCAGCACCAACAGGGCTGCCTATGGCTACACCTTC.

The gene calls are TRBV12-3 or TRBV12-4 and TRBJ1-2, with a possible D match to TRBD1 (5 bases). This CDR3 is 12 amino acids long. Trimming removed 3 bases from V and 8 bases from J, with 10 bases in between. CDR3 DNA: TGTGCCAGCAGTTTCACAGGAGAGGGCTACACCTTC. Protein sequence: CASSFTGEGYTF.